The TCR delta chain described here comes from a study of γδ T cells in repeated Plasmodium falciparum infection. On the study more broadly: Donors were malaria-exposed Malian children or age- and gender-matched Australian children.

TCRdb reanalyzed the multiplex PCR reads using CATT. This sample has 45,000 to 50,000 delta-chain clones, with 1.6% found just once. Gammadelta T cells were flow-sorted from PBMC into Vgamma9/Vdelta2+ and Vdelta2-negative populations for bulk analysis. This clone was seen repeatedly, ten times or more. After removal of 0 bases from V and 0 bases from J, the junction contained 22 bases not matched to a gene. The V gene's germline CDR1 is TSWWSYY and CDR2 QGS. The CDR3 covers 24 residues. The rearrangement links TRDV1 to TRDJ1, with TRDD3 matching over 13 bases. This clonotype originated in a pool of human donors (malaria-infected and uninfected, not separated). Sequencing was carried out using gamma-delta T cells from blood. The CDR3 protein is CALGELYSYSELGDTEAYTDKLIF. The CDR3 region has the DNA TGTGCTCTTGGGGAACTTTACTCCTACTCTGAACTGGGGGATACGGAAGCGTACACCGATAAACTCATCTTT.